This TCR beta chain was identified during a study of OX40 agonist ivuxolimab in advanced cancers. At the level of the whole study: The costimulatory receptor OX40 (CD134) was targeted by ivuxolimab, a fully human IgG2 agonistic monoclonal antibody. Peripheral TCRbeta sequencing was intended to test whether TCR sequence diversity was altered and clonal T-cell expansion was caused by ivuxolimab. Of the 50 to 55 patients in dose escalation, around 20 had hepatocellular carcinoma, some 15 had melanoma, 9 had renal cell carcinoma and 9 had head and neck cancer. Three dose-escalation patients achieved partial responses, one with hepatocellular carcinoma and two with cutaneous melanoma. The paper describes the monotherapy dose-escalation part (N of about 52 patients) of the phase I trial of ivuxolimab. Intravenous ivuxolimab was administered to patients every 2 weeks at six dose levels: 0.01, 0.1, 0.3, 1.5, 3 and 10 mg/kg. Patients were allowed to have had prior anti-PD-1, anti-PD-L1 or anti-CTLA-4 therapy, and approximately 40% of the dose-escalation patients had previously received checkpoint inhibitors. In the dose-escalation cohort, around four fifths of patients were male, and the mean age was 60 years with a range of roughly 20 to 80. The investigation overall reported the following: After ivuxolimab, expanded clones were on average more numerous among CD8+ T cells than among CD4+ T cells. In the 0.1-3.0 mg/kg groups, partial responders had among the lowest normalized peripheral clonal expansion, particularly in CD8+ T cells. At doses of 0.1 to 3.0 mg/kg, clonal expansion of both CD4+ and CD8+ blood T cells was observed from baseline to week 6. Low levels of normalized T-cell clonal expansion were also seen in some nonresponding patients. Antigen specificity was not determined for the clonally expanded peripheral T cells.

Patients with a history of autoimmune disease or receiving systemic immunosuppression were excluded from the trial. In every dose cohort, peripheral blood was drawn for TCR sequencing at baseline, cycle 4 day 1, and cycle 7 day 1. The samples were taken from a phase I, first-in-human, multicenter, open-label dose-escalation trial of ivuxolimab. Adults with locally advanced or metastatic melanoma, renal cell carcinoma, hepatocellular carcinoma or head and neck squamous cell carcinoma were enrolled in the trial. CD4+ and CD8+ T cells were sorted separately from peripheral blood before TCR sequencing. Genomic DNA was isolated from the sorted cells so that the TCRbeta CDR3 region could be sequenced. The immunoSEQ Assay was used for sequencing of TCRbeta CDR3 regions. In TCRdb, the immuneACCESS table is reduced to in-frame sequences with V and J assigned. These tables do not hold every clone; where another copy was compared, an unresolved V gene accounts for under half, and the others remain unexplained. Present in this sample are roughly 70,000 clones, 86% of which were seen just once. The ten biggest clones cover 6.9% of the sample.

The CDR3 holds 17 amino acids from the cysteine to the phenylalanine. Left in the record is the CDR3 DNA by itself, 51 bases read in frame from the first base. CDR1 and CDR2, looked up from the germline V gene, are MGHRA and YSYEKL. V lost 0 bases and J lost 4 bases; the stretch between them is 18 bases long. A note on this clone: Its binding antigen is unknown. Base qualities were left out, and no much larger clone turns up one base away.

Specimen: CD4+ or CD8+ T cells sorted from blood, collected in a trial of the OX40 agonist ivuxolimab. In this chain, TRBV4-1 is recombined with TRBJ2-5; a weak D assignment points to TRBD2 (6 bases agree). The source of this sequence is an adult with an advanced solid tumor such as melanoma, head and neck, liver or kidney cancer. The nucleotides read TGCGCCAGCAGCCAAGATAGCCGGGAGAGGGCAGGAGAGACCCAGTACTTC. Protein translation: CASSQDSRERAGETQYF.